This T cell receptor beta chain stems from a study of T cells in Graves' hyperthyroidism and ophthalmopathy. Study outcomes and limitations: Most thyroid clonotypes with frequency above 0.001 were detected in blood. The authors' 13 V-J model separated ophthalmopathy from stable hyperthyroidism.

The germline CDR1 and CDR2 sequences are SEHNR and FQNEAQ (reference sequence). V was cut by 3 bases and J by 8 bases, with 13 bases left in between. The CDR3 sequence is 13 residues long. Diagnosis of hyperthyroidism was new in patients aged 18 to 65, and its duration was under 2 months. Clinical symptoms, serum thyroxine and TRAb, thyroid ultrasound and orbital computed tomography were used for the diagnoses. Authors of the study amplified TCR beta CDR3 regions from RNA transcripts. With the HTBI primer set, the TCR CDR3 went through a first round of RT-PCR. TCRdb used MiXCR to reprocess the multiplex PCR reads, holding one entry per CDR3 protein. The data hold a few hundred thousand distinct CDR3 sequences, with roughly 13% observed a single time. This clonotype was recorded many times. Antigen unknown.

Sequences were obtained from blood. The clonotype comes from a woman aged 18 to 35 with Graves' hyperthyroidism. This chain uses TRBV7-9 with TRBJ1-1; tentative D call: TRBD1 (6 bases). In nucleotides, the CDR3 is TGTGCCAGCAGCTTGACGGGGGCGAGGGAAGCTTTCTTT. Its protein product is CASSLTGAREAFF.